This is a list of T cell receptor beta chains from one sample in a study of cytomegalovirus exposure and HLA in healthy donors. Data came from immunoSEQ multiplex PCR; TCRdb stores just in-frame clones and leaves some out. The sample includes about 97,000 clones, about four fifths of them seen just once. Material for sequencing was PBMCs. These receptors originate from a male donor in good health and CMV-seropositive. The CDR3 runs from the conserved cysteine through the conserved F or W. D genes are given only for firm matches. Only some rows state a clone size, as once, few, many or a class for expanded clones.

>.|TRBJ1-6|.|TRBV6-6
TGTGCCAGCAGTTATCGGTCTGGAAGGAGTAATTCACCCCTCCACTTT
CASSYRSGRSNSPLHF
>.|TRBJ1-5|.|TRBV27
TGTGCCAGCAGTATAGAGAACAGGGCAGGGCAGCCCCAGCATTTT
CASSIENRAGQPQHF
>.|TRBJ2-7|TRBD1|TRBV10-3
TGTGCCACCATTTTAGACAGGGGGCGAGGCGAGCAGTACTTC
CATILDRGRGEQYF
>once|TRBJ2-1|TRBD2|TRBV5-5
TGTGCCAGCAGCTTGGGGCCCCTAGCGGGGGTCGACTACAATGAGCAGTTCTTC
CASSLGPLAGVDYNEQFF
>few|TRBJ1-2|.|TRBV20-1
TGCAGTGGTAACTCGCTCTATGGCTACACCTTC
CSGNSLYGYTF
>.|TRBJ2-5|.|TRBV9
TGTGCCAGCAGCGGAGGGGGACCGCAAGAGACCCAGTACTTC
CASSGGGPQETQYF
>.|TRBJ1-1|.|TRBV2
TGTGCCAGCACCCGGGAGCTGAACACTGAAGCTTTCTTT
CASTRELNTEAFF
>.|TRBJ1-5|TRBD1|TRBV30
TGTGCCTGGAGTCACAACAGGGGCGCACAGCCCCAGCATTTT
CAWSHNRGAQPQHF
>few|TRBJ1-4|.|TRBV4-1
TGCGCCAGCAGGACTAGGGAAGCTATTAATGAAAAACTGTTTTTT
CASRTREAINEKLFF
>.|TRBJ2-7|.|TRBV6-5
TGTGCCAGCAGTTACTCGAGCGACAGTGCCTACGAGCAGTACTTC
CASSYSSDSAYEQYF
>once|TRBJ1-5|TRBD1|TRBV27
TGTGCCAGTGGACAGGGTAGAAGTGGGCCCCAGCATTTT
CASGQGRSGPQHF
>.|TRBJ1-2|.|TRBV5-4
TGTGCCAGCAGCCCGGACAGCCCCTTCTATGGCTACACCTTC
CASSPDSPFYGYTF
>.|TRBJ2-7|.|TRBV30
TGTGCCTGGAGTAGTACAGGGTCAGGGCAGTACTTC
CAWSSTGSGQYF
>.|TRBJ1-6|TRBD1|TRBV5-1
TGCGCCAGCAGCTCACAGGGGTTGTCCTATAATTCACCCCTCCACTTT
CASSSQGLSYNSPLHF
>.|TRBJ2-1|TRBD2|TRBV5-6
TGTGCCAGCCGCCCTAGGACTAGCGGGGATTACAATGAGCAGTTCTTC
CASRPRTSGDYNEQFF
>.|TRBJ2-1|TRBD1|TRBV5-1
TGCGCCAGCAGCATGGTCAGGACAGGGATTTCCAGTGAGCAGTTCTTC
CASSMVRTGISSEQFF
>.|TRBJ1-1|.|TRBV5-1
TGCGCCAGCAGCTTGGTTTTAATGAACACTGAAGCTTTCTTT
CASSLVLMNTEAFF
>.|TRBJ2-2|TRBD2|TRBV5-4
TGTGCCAGCAGTCCGGGACTAGCGGGGGTAACGAGGGAGCTGTTTTTT
CASSPGLAGVTRELFF
>.|TRBJ2-2|TRBD2|TRBV10-3
TGTGCCATCAGTGTTGGGCGGGGGGGCCCCGGGGAGCTGTTTTTT
CAISVGRGGPGELFF
>.|TRBJ2-7|TRBD2|TRBV4-2
TGTGCCAGCAGCCAAGAGTCTAGCGGCTCCTACGAGCAGTACTTC
CASSQESSGSYEQYF
>.|TRBJ2-1|TRBD2|TRBV18
TGTGCCAGCTCACCATCTAGCGGGGGGGCTTACAATGAGCAGTTCTTC
CASSPSSGGAYNEQFF
>.|TRBJ2-1|TRBD2|TRBV30
TGTGCCTGGAGGGGCCTAGCGGGGCCCAATGAGCAGTTCTTC
CAWRGLAGPNEQFF
>.|TRBJ2-3|TRBD2|TRBV5-4
TGTGCCAGCAGCTTGGGGCGGCGGGGGGGGACAGATACGCAGTATTTT
CASSLGRRGGTDTQYF
>.|TRBJ2-5|TRBD1|TRBV14
TGTGCCAGCAGCCAAACAGGAGGACAGGGCGTTACCCAGTACTTC
CASSQTGGQGVTQYF
>.|TRBJ2-7|TRBD2|TRBV5-4
TGTGCCAGCAGCCGCGGGGGAGTCCTCTCCGAGCAGTACTTC
CASSRGGVLSEQYF
>few|TRBJ1-2|TRBD1|TRBV18
TGTGCCAGCTCACAACGGACAGGAGACTACTATGGCTACACCTTC
CASSQRTGDYYGYTF
>.|TRBJ1-6|.|TRBV5-4
TGTGCCAGCGGCTTGGATTCACAGCGGTGGGCACCCCTCCACTTT
CASGLDSQRWAPLHF
>few|TRBJ2-5|TRBD2|TRBV30
TGTGCCTGGAGTGTACCGGGACTAGCGGAAGAGACCCAGTACTTC
CAWSVPGLAEETQYF
>.|TRBJ2-5|.|TRBV9
TGTGCCAGCAGCGTAGAGAGTTACCAAGAGACCCAGTACTTC
CASSVESYQETQYF
>few|TRBJ1-4|TRBD1|TRBV5-6
TGTGCCAGCAGCTATGGGACAGGGGGTGAAAAACTGTTTTTT
CASSYGTGGEKLFF
>.|TRBJ1-1|TRBD1|TRBV15
TGTGCCACCAGCCCTCGGACAGGGCGAAACACTGAAGCTTTCTTT
CATSPRTGRNTEAFF
>.|TRBJ1-5|.|TRBV2
TGTGCCAGCAGTCACCCCCGTGGGGGAGGAATCTATCAGCCCCAGCATTTT
CASSHPRGGGIYQPQHF
>.|TRBJ2-7|TRBD1|TRBV7-3
TGTGCCAGCAGCATGACAGGGGGCATCGACGAGCAGTACTTC
CASSMTGGIDEQYF
>.|TRBJ2-5|.|TRBV4-2
TGTGCCAGCAGCCAAAAAAAGGAGGAGACCCAGTACTTC
CASSQKKEETQYF
>.|TRBJ1-2|.|TRBV29-1
TGCAGCGTTGAAGGCCAACAGGGAACGGGAGGCTACACCTTC
CSVEGQQGTGGYTF
>once|TRBJ2-3|TRBD2|TRBV9
TGTGCCAGCAGCCCAGCGGGGGGGGTCACAGATACGCAGTATTTT
CASSPAGGVTDTQYF
>.|TRBJ2-2|TRBD1|TRBV7-2
TGTGCCAGCAGCCCCTGGACAGGGGGCCGAAACACCGGGGAGCTGTTTTTT
CASSPWTGGRNTGELFF
>.|TRBJ2-5|.|TRBV19
TGTGCCAGTAGTCCGGCTCGGAGGGGCCTGTGGACCCAGTACTTC
CASSPARRGLWTQYF
>.|TRBJ2-5|.|TRBV7-8
TGTGCCAGCAGCTTAGAAGTTAGGGGTGTAGAGACCCAGTACTTC
CASSLEVRGVETQYF
>.|TRBJ2-3|TRBD2|TRBV2
TGTGCCAGCAGGGAGGGCTCCGGGACTACCACAGATACGCAGTATTTT
CASREGSGTTTDTQYF
>.|TRBJ1-1|TRBD1|TRBV2
TGTGCCAGCAGGGGGGAACAGGGGGCGCTTGGCACTGAAGCTTTCTTT
CASRGEQGALGTEAFF
>.|TRBJ1-1|.|TRBV18
TGTGCCAGCTCACTCTCATCTGACAGTAGAGAAGCTTTCTTT
CASSLSSDSREAFF
>.|TRBJ2-7|.|TRBV7-9
TGTGCCAGCAGCTGGTTCCTACTAGAGCCGTTGCTGGGGGCCGAGCAGTACTTC
CASSWFLLEPLLGAEQYF
>.|TRBJ1-2|TRBD1|TRBV27
TGTGCCAGCAGTAGGACAGGGGCTAACTATGGCTACACCTTC
CASSRTGANYGYTF
>.|TRBJ1-6|.|TRBV7-9
TGTGCCAGCAGCTTAGCGGGGCTTAATTCACCCCTCCACTTT
CASSLAGLNSPLHF
>.|TRBJ2-5|TRBD1|TRBV6-1
TGTGCCAGCAGTGCACAGGGGTTTGGGGAGACCCAGTACTTC
CASSAQGFGETQYF
>few|TRBJ2-1|.|TRBV5-4
TGTGCCAGCAGCTTGGCCGTTAAACAGGGCGATGAGCAGTTCTTC
CASSLAVKQGDEQFF
>.|TRBJ1-2|.|TRBV2
TGTGCCAGCTTTATAAACTATGGCTACACCTTC
CASFINYGYTF
>.|TRBJ2-7|.|TRBV9
TGTGCCAGCAGCGTAGGGCGGGACAGCTTCTACGAGCAGTACTTC
CASSVGRDSFYEQYF
>few|TRBJ2-7|.|TRBV5-1
TGCGCCAGCAGCCCCGCGCCGGCAGGGGGGAAGTACGAGCAGTACTTC
CASSPAPAGGKYEQYF